This T cell receptor beta chain derives from a study of blood T cell repertoires in COVID-19. Data came from immunoSEQ multiplex PCR; TCRdb stores just in-frame clones and leaves some out. Of 100,000 to 110,000 clones in the sample, around 81% were seen once. The material sequenced was peripheral blood. The sequence was collected from a man aged 50 to 59 with active or convalescent COVID-19.

The CDR3 region has the DNA TGCGCCAGCAGCTTTGAGGGTCCTGAAGCTTTCTTT. Translating gives CASSFEGPEAFF. The gene calls are TRBV5-1 and TRBJ1-1; D ambiguous. Germline CDR1 reads SGHRS; CDR2 reads YFSETQ. Trimming removed 2 bases from V and 6 bases from J, with 8 bases in between. The CDR3 is made up of 12 amino acids.